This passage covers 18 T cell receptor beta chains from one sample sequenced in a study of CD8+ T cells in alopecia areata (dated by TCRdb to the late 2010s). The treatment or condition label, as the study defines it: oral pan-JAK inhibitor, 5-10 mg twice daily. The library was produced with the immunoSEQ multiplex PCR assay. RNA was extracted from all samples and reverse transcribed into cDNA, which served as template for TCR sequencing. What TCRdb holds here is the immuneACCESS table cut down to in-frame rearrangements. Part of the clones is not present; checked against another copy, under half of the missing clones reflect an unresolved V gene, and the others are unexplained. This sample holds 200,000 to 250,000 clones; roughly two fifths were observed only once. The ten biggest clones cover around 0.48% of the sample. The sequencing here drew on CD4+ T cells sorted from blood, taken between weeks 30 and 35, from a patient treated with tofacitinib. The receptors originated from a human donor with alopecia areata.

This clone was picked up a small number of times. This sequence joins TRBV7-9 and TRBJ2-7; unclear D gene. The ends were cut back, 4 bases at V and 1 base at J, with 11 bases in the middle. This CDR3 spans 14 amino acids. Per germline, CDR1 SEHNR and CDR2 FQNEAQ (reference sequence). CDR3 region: CASSYSTVSYEQYF. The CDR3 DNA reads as TGTGCCAGCAGCTACTCGACGGTTTCCTACGAGCAGTACTTC.

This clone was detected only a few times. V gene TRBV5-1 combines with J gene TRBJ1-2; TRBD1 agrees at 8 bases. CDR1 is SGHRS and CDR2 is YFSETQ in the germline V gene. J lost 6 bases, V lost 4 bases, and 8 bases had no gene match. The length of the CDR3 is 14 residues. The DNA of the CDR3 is TGCGCCAGCAGCACCGGACAGGGAACAGATGGCTACACCTTC. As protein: CASSTGQGTDGYTF.

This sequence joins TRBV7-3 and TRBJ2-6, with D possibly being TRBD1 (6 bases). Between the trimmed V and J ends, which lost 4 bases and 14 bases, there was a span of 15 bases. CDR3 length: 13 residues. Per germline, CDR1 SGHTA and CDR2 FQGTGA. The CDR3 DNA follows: TGTGCCAGCAGCTCAGGGGAGCCACGGATCCTGACTTTC. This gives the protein CASSSGEPRILTF.

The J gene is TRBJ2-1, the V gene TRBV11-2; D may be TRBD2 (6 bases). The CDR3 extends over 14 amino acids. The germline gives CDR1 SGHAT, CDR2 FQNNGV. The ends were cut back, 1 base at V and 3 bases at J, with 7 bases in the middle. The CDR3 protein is CASSLGGNYNEQFF. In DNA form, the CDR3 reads TGTGCCAGCAGCTTAGGCGGGAACTACAATGAGCAGTTCTTC.

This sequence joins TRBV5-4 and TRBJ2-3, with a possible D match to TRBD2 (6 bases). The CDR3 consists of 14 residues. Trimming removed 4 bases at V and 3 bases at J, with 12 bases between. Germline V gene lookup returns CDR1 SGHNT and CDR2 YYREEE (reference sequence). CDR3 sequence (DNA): TGTGCCAGCAGCCGGGAGAAGCGTACAGATACGCAGTATTTT. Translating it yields CASSREKRTDTQYF.

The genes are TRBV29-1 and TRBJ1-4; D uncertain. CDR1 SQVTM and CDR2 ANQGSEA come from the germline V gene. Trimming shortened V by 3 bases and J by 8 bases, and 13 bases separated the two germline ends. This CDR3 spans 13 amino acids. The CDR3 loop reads CSVEVAGGEKLFF. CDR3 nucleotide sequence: TGCAGCGTTGAGGTGGCAGGCGGGGAAAAACTGTTTTTT.

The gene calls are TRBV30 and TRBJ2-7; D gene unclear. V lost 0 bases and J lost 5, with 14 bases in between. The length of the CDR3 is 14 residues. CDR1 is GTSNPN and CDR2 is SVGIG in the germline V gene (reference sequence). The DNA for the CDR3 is TGTGCCTGGAGTGTCCGGGTTTCCCTCAACGAGCAGTACTTC. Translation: CAWSVRVSLNEQYF.

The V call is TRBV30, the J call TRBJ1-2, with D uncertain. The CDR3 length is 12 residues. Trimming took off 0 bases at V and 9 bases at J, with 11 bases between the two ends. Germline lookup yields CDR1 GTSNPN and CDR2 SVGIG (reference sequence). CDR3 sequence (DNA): TGTGCCTGGAGTGTACGGGAGGGCCGCTACACCTTC. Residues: CAWSVREGRYTF.

This chain's CDR3 is CASSVEADSNQPQHF. CDR3 in DNA: TGTGCCAGCAGCGTAGAGGCGGATAGCAATCAGCCCCAGCATTTT. The chain uses TRBV9 and TRBJ1-5, with D uncertain. Trimming removed 0 bases from V and 0 bases from J, with 7 bases in between. The germline V gene has CDR1 SGDLS and CDR2 YYNGEE. There are 15 residues in the CDR3.

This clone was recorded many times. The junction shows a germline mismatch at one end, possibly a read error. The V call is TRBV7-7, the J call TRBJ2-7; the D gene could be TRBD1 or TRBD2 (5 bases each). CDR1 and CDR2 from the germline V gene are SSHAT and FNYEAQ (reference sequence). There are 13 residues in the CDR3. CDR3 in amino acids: CASSRGARDQQYF. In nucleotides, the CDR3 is TGTGCTAGCAGCCGAGGGGCTAGGGACCAGCAGTACTTC.

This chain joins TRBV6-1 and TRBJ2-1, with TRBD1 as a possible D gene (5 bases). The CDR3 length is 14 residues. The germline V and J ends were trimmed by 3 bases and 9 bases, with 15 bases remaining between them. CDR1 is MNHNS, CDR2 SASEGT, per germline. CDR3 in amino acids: CASSEERGRGEQFF. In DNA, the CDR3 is TGTGCCAGCAGTGAGGAAAGGGGTCGCGGTGAGCAGTTCTTC.

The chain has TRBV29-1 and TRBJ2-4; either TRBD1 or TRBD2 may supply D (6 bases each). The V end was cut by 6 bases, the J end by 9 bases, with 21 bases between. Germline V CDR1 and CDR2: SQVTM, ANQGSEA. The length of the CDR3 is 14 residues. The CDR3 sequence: CSVPPGRGGSIQYF. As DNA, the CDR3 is TGCAGCGTGCCCCCCGGGAGAGGGGGGAGCATTCAGTACTTC.

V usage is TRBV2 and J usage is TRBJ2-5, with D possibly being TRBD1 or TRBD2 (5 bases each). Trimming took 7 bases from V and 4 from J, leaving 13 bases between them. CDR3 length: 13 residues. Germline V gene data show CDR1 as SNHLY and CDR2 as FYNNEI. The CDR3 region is CASTQGRGETQYF. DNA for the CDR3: TGTGCCAGCACCCAGGGTCGGGGAGAGACCCAGTACTTC.

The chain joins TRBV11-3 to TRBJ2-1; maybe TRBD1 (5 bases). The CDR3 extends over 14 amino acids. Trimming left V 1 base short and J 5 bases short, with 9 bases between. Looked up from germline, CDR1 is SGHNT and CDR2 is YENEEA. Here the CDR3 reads CASSLGGRHNEQFF. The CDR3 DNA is TGTGCCAGCAGCTTAGGGGGCAGGCACAATGAGCAGTTCTTC.

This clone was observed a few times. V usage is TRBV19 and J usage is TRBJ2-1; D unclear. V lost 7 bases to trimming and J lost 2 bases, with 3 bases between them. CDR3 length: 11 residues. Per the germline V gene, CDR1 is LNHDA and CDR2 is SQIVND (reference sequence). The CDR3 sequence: CASKPYNEQFF. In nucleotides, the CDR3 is TGTGCCAGTAAACCCTACAATGAGCAGTTCTTC.

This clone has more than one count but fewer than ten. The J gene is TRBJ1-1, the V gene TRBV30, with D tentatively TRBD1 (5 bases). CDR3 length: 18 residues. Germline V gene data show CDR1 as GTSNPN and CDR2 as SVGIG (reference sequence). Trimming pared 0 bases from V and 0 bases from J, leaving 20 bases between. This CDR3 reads CAWSVVKGTRKMNTEAFF. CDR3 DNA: TGTGCCTGGAGTGTAGTTAAGGGGACGAGAAAAATGAACACTGAAGCTTTCTTT.

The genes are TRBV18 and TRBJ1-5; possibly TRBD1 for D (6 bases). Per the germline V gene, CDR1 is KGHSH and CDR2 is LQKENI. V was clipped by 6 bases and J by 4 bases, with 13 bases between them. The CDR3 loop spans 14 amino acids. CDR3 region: CASSPTGWNQPQHF. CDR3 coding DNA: TGTGCCAGCTCGCCTACAGGGTGGAATCAGCCCCAGCATTTT. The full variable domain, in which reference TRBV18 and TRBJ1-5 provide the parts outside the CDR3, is NAGVMQNPRHLVRRRGQEARLRCSPMKGHSHVYWYRQLPEEGLKFMVYLQKENIIDESGMPKERFSAEFPKEGPSILRIQQVVRGDSAAYFCASSPTGWNQPQHFGDGTRLSIL.

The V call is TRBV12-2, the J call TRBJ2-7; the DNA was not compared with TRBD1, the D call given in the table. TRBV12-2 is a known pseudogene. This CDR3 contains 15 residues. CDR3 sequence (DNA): TGTGCAAGTCGCTCTCTCAGGGGGATCCGCTACGAGCAGTACTTC. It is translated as CASRSLRGIRYEQYF.